These 11 T cell receptor beta chains were all obtained from the same sample, sequenced in a study of blood T cell repertoires in COVID-19. The method was immunoSEQ multiplex PCR; TCRdb's version includes in-frame clones alone and lacks a portion of them. The repertoire holds about 75,000 clones, with more than 65% as singletons. The source material was peripheral blood. These receptors originate from a woman aged 50 to 65 with acute or convalescent COVID-19.

This chain links TRBV5-4 with TRBJ2-2, with D possibly TRBD2 on 5 matching bases. CDR3 length equals 12 residues. Looked up from germline, CDR1 is SGHNT and CDR2 is YYREEE (reference sequence). The V and J ends lost 4 bases and 7 bases respectively, with 8 bases between them. CDR3 in amino acids: CASSITSGELFF. The CDR3 DNA reads as TGTGCCAGCAGCATTACTAGCGGGGAGCTGTTTTTT.

The chain is built from TRBV7-9 and TRBJ1-1, with D unresolved. V dropped 5 bases and J dropped 4 bases, with 11 bases sitting between them. The CDR3 loop spans 13 amino acids. Germline V CDR1 and CDR2: SEHNR, FQNEAQ (reference sequence). CDR3 DNA sequence: TGTGCCAGCAGCGCTCGGTTCGCCACTGAAGCTTTCTTT. It is translated as CASSARFATEAFF. Supplemented by reference TRBV7-9 and TRBJ1-1, the full variable domain reads DTGVSQNPRHKITKRGQNVTFRCDPISEHNRLYWYRQTLGQGPEFLTYFQNEAQLEKSRLLSDRFSAERPKGSFSTLEIQRTEQGDSAMYLCASSARFATEAFFGQGTRLTVV.

This chain connects TRBV3-1 (or the pseudogene TRBV3-2) to TRBJ2-1, with no clear D. CDR3 length: 15 amino acids. V lost 0 bases, J lost 4 bases, and 10 bases lay in between. Germline CDR1 LGHDT, CDR2 YNNKEL (reference sequence). CDR3 residues: CASSQEIPGYNEQFF. CDR3 DNA sequence: TGTGCCAGCAGCCAAGAAATCCCCGGGTACAATGAGCAGTTCTTC.

The chain links TRBV30 to TRBJ1-4; 10 bases are shared with TRBD1. Germline values: CDR1 GTSNPN, CDR2 SVGIG (reference sequence). CDR3 length equals 14 residues. J lost 7 bases, V lost 5 bases, and 7 bases had no gene match. The CDR3 DNA is TGTGCCTGGGGGGGACAGGGGAACACTGAAAAACTGTTTTTT. Residues: CAWGGQGNTEKLFF.

The J gene is TRBJ2-7, the V gene TRBV20-1; D gene unclear. V shed 3 bases and J shed 3 bases, with 6 bases lying between them. From germline, CDR1 is DFQATT and CDR2 SNEGSKA (reference sequence). The CDR3 is 11 amino acids. For the CDR3, the DNA is TGCAGTGCTAGCGCCAGCTACGAGCAGTACTTC. Protein sequence: CSASASYEQYF.

This chain uses TRBV4-1 with TRBJ2-7, with no clear D. The ends were cut back, 5 bases at V and 4 bases at J, with 15 bases in the middle. The CDR3 contains 14 residues. Germline CDR1 and CDR2: MGHRA and YSYEKL. CDR3 DNA sequence: TGCGCCAGCAGCGTTAGAGAGGTCGGATACGAGCAGTACTTC. Encoded protein: CASSVREVGYEQYF.

The gene calls are TRBV6-5 and TRBJ1-6; 9 bases map to TRBD1. This CDR3 is 16 amino acids long. Unmatched junction bases numbered 6, after V lost 0 bases and J lost 9 bases. Germline lookup yields CDR1 MNHEY and CDR2 SVGAGI. The CDR3 region is CASSYSTGGASSPLHF. The CDR3 DNA follows: TGTGCCAGCAGTTACTCTACAGGGGGCGCGAGTTCACCCCTCCACTTT.

The CDR3 here is CASSVGTSGNEQFF. The CDR3 DNA reads TGTGCCAGCAGCGTCGGGACTAGCGGTAATGAGCAGTTCTTC. The chain links TRBV9 to TRBJ2-1, with 11 bases aligning to TRBD2. The V gene end was trimmed by 2 bases and the J gene end by 7 bases; junction bases not matched to a gene: 2. This CDR3 spans 14 amino acids. The germline V gene encodes CDR1 SGDLS and CDR2 YYNGEE. The full variable domain, completed using reference TRBV9 and TRBJ2-1, is DSGVTQTPKHLITATGQRVTLRCSPRSGDLSVYWYQQSLDQGLQFLIQYYNGEERAKGNILERFSAQQFPDLHSELNLSSLELGDSALYFCASSVGTSGNEQFFGPGTRLTVL.

The J gene is TRBJ2-3, the V gene TRBV7-2; perhaps TRBD2 as D (5 bases). The germline gives CDR1 SGHTA, CDR2 FQGNSA. Trimming cost V 2 bases and J 6 bases, with 12 bases left between them. CDR3 length: 14 residues. This chain's CDR3 is CASSLTRPPDTQYF. The CDR3 coding sequence is TGTGCCAGCAGCTTAACTAGACCCCCCGATACGCAGTATTTT.

This clone was seen more than once but under ten times. The chain carries TRBV21-1 and TRBJ2-7; the D call in the table, TRBD1, was not verified against the DNA. TRBV21-1 is a pseudogene segment. CDR3 size: 18 residues. The CDR3 nucleotides read TGTGCCAGCAGCTCCCGTAGTCAAGAAGACCACACAGGGAGAGAGCAGTACTTC. It translates to CASSSRSQEDHTGREQYF.

This sequence joins TRBV6-2 or TRBV6-3 and TRBJ2-7, with 10 bases lining up with TRBD2. V trimming: 4 bases; J trimming: 4 bases; junction bases outside the gene matches: 4. The CDR3 is made up of 14 amino acids. Germline assignment: CDR1 MNHEY and CDR2 SVGEGT. The CDR3 bases are TGTGCCAGCAGTTCCACTAGCGGGAATTACGAGCAGTACTTC. Amino acids: CASSSTSGNYEQYF.